This TCR beta chain is drawn from a study of T cells in tuberculosis (dated by TCRdb to 2017 to 2018). For the study in its entirety: The study combined CD1B tetramers and high-throughput TCR immunosequencing to characterize T cells specific for the mycobacterial lipid antigen glucose monomycolate (GMM). With over 8 people per group, a South African clinical cohort compared IGRA-negative adolescents, IGRA-positive adolescents with latent tuberculosis, and adults with active tuberculosis. PBMC from active tuberculosis patients were archived either before standard anti-tuberculosis treatment began or within 7 days of its start. Beyond this particular receptor, the publication reports: Clinical samples were selected based on the availability of cryopreserved specimens, with adults included as active tuberculosis cases and adolescents included as controls. The smaller NN-distances were partly driven by shorter CDR3-alpha lengths in active tuberculosis patients, and the difference for TCR-beta did not reach statistical significance. Smaller mean NN-distances to GMM-specific TCRs were observed in active tuberculosis TCR-alpha repertoires than in IGRA-negative controls, suggesting clonal expansion of GMM-specific TCRs. Using GEM motif frequencies, a classifier achieved 70% accuracy, whereas a classifier built on the diverse GMM-specific repertoire got to roughly 87% accuracy (AUROC roughly 0.88).

The immunoSEQ multiplex PCR assay was used to generate TCR libraries, with TCR-beta and/or TCR-alpha/delta assays applied to each sample. The amplified TCR libraries were sequenced using the Illumina high-throughput platform. In the source study's methods: Clustering and dimensionality reduction relied on pairwise TCRdist distances among GMM-specific receptors from T cells that were either sorted ex vivo or expanded in vitro. Each clinical repertoire was assigned a mean NN-distance score, defined as the average TCRdist to the nearest 10% of tetramer-positive reference sequences. GEM TCR motif frequency was computed as the fraction of unique TCRs matching known GEM sequences by V/J usage and CDR3 length. Active tuberculosis was classified by linear discriminant analysis with leave-one-out cross-validation, implemented in scikit-learn. This immuneACCESS table, as held by TCRdb, lists in-frame sequences with V and J called but not all clones. Of the missing ones, under half trace to an unresolved V gene in checked studies; the others have no known cause. The V and J calls and clone size are taken from that table; D and trimming were inferred from the DNA. Counted in this sample were about 9,200 clones; 94% of them appeared once. The ten biggest clones cover 10% to 15% of the sample.

Including the terminal cysteine and phenylalanine, the CDR3 comprises 14 residues. Only CDR3 DNA is held: 42 bases, read in frame from base 1. From V the trimming removes 6 bases and from J it removes 5 bases, while the gene matches leave 8 bases of the junction unaccounted for. Reading the germline V gene (reference sequence) gives CDR1 LNHDA and CDR2 SQIVND. Comments on this clone: No cognate antigen has been identified for it. Base-call qualities are not available, and no considerably larger clone is one nucleotide away.

The active tuberculosis patients were newly diagnosed, HIV-seronegative South African adults aged 18 years or older. Active tuberculosis was confirmed by positive sputum smear microscopy and/or positive M. tuberculosis culture. Immunosequencing of unsorted cryopreserved PBMC covered, on average, around 97,000 T cells per clinical donor. The receptor's source is an adult with tuberculosis. Sequenced material: PBMCs. The V and J genes are TRBV19 and TRBJ1-2; 8 central nucleotides agree with TRBD1. In nucleotides, the sequence is TGTGCCAGTAGCCGATCCGGGACAGGATATGGCTACACCTTC. It translates to CASSRSGTGYGYTF.